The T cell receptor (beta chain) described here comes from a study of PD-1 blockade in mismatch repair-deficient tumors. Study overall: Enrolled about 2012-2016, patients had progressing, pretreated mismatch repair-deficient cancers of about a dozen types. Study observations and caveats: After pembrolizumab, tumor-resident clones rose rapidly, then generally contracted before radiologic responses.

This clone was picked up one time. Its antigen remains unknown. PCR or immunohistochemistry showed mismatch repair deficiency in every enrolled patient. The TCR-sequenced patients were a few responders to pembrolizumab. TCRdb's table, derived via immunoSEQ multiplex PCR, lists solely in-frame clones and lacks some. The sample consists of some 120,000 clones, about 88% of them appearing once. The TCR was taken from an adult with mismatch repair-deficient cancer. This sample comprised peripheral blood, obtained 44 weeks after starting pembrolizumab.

The CDR3 region has the DNA TGTGCCAGCAGCCGGCGGGGAAGCACAGATACGCAGTATTTT. This encodes CASSRRGSTDTQYF. V usage is TRBV13 and J usage is TRBJ2-3; tentatively, D is TRBD2 (6 bases). The germline V gene encodes CDR1 PRHDT and CDR2 FYEKMQ (reference sequence). This CDR3 region has 14 residues. V lost 5 bases, J lost 0 bases, and 9 bases lay in between.